Listed below are T cell receptor beta chains from one sample, sequenced in a study of blood T cell repertoires in COVID-19. Here immunoSEQ multiplex PCR was the method, and the copy in TCRdb shows in-frame clones only, minus some. Among roughly 15,000 clones listed, roughly 80% were seen once. Input material: peripheral blood. These TCRs come from an elderly man with active COVID-19. CDR3s include the opening cysteine and the closing phenylalanine or tryptophan. Each record gives: D gene, J gene, clone size, V gene, CDR3 protein, CDR3 DNA. A D gene is named only where the DNA matches it firmly. Rows give clone size only sometimes, using once, few, many, or a class for an expanded clone.

d_gene: TRBD2; j_gene: TRBJ2-7; abundance: -; v_gene: TRBV30; CDR3aa: CAWRLAGAATYEQYF; CDR3nt: TGTGCCTGGAGACTAGCGGGAGCGGCTACCTACGAGCAGTACTTC
d_gene: TRBD1; j_gene: TRBJ2-7; abundance: -; v_gene: TRBV5-1; CDR3aa: CASRTGTADYEQYF; CDR3nt: TGCGCCAGCAGGACCGGGACAGCGGACTACGAGCAGTACTTC
d_gene: -; j_gene: TRBJ1-2; abundance: -; v_gene: TRBV30; CDR3aa: CAWSVKGRARSYTF; CDR3nt: TGTGCCTGGAGTGTAAAGGGCAGGGCCAGGAGCTACACCTTC
d_gene: -; j_gene: TRBJ2-5; abundance: -; v_gene: TRBV5-6; CDR3aa: CASSLPLEETQYF; CDR3nt: TGTGCCAGCAGCTTGCCCCTAGAAGAGACCCAGTACTTC
d_gene: -; j_gene: TRBJ2-7; abundance: -; v_gene: TRBV10-2; CDR3aa: CASSGAYSYEQYF; CDR3nt: TGCGCCAGCAGTGGGGCGTACTCCTACGAGCAGTACTTC
d_gene: -; j_gene: TRBJ2-7; abundance: once; v_gene: TRBV28; CDR3aa: CASSRRRVTLGVYEQYF; CDR3nt: TGTGCCAGCAGCCGAAGGAGGGTGACCTTAGGGGTCTACGAGCAGTACTTC
d_gene: TRBD1; j_gene: TRBJ2-7; abundance: -; v_gene: TRBV3-1/TRBV3-2; CDR3aa: CASRGWGTGAAADYAEQYF; CDR3nt: TGTGCCAGCAGGGGATGGGGGACAGGGGCTGCGGCGGACTACGCGGAGCAGTACTTC
d_gene: TRBD1; j_gene: TRBJ1-1; abundance: once; v_gene: TRBV11-2; CDR3aa: CASSSLDRDAFF; CDR3nt: TGTGCCAGCAGCTCCCTGGACAGGGATGCTTTCTTT
d_gene: TRBD2; j_gene: TRBJ2-2; abundance: -; v_gene: TRBV27; CDR3aa: CASGTSGIRGGELFF; CDR3nt: TGTGCCAGCGGGACTAGCGGGATTAGAGGCGGGGAGCTGTTTTTT
d_gene: -; j_gene: TRBJ1-4; abundance: -; v_gene: TRBV7-2; CDR3aa: CASSIRGGFVTNEKLFF; CDR3nt: TGTGCCAGCAGCATCCGGGGAGGTTTTGTTACTAATGAAAAACTGTTTTTT
d_gene: TRBD1; j_gene: TRBJ2-7; abundance: -; v_gene: TRBV10-1; CDR3aa: CASIYRGYRLQQYF; CDR3nt: TGCGCCAGCATATACAGGGGTTACCGTCTCCAGCAGTACTTC
d_gene: TRBD1; j_gene: TRBJ2-7; abundance: -; v_gene: TRBV4-1; CDR3aa: CASSQTQGARVYEQYF; CDR3nt: TGCGCCAGCAGCCAGACTCAGGGGGCGAGGGTCTACGAGCAGTACTTC
d_gene: -; j_gene: TRBJ2-3; abundance: -; v_gene: TRBV27; CDR3aa: CASSYRGVAGGSRRDTQYF; CDR3nt: TGTGCCAGCAGTTATCGAGGAGTGGCAGGTGGTTCTAGGAGGGATACGCAGTATTTT
d_gene: TRBD2; j_gene: TRBJ2-7; abundance: -; v_gene: TRBV28; CDR3aa: CASSPGGLAGGNKAYEQYF; CDR3nt: TGTGCCAGCAGCCCGGGCGGACTAGCGGGAGGGAATAAGGCCTACGAGCAGTACTTC
d_gene: -; j_gene: TRBJ2-7; abundance: -; v_gene: TRBV29-1; CDR3aa: CSVEVAGTPSYEQYF; CDR3nt: TGCAGCGTTGAAGTGGCTGGGACACCATCCTACGAGCAGTACTTC
d_gene: -; j_gene: TRBJ1-2; abundance: -; v_gene: TRBV7-8; CDR3aa: CASSLGTASYGYTF; CDR3nt: TGTGCCAGCAGCTTAGGGACAGCTAGCTATGGCTACACCTTC
d_gene: -; j_gene: TRBJ2-2; abundance: few; v_gene: TRBV7-8; CDR3aa: CASSLARQGRGVTGELFF; CDR3nt: TGTGCCAGCAGCTTAGCGAGACAGGGGAGGGGTGTCACCGGGGAGCTGTTTTTT
d_gene: TRBD1; j_gene: TRBJ1-4; abundance: -; v_gene: TRBV30; CDR3aa: CAWTTGVGEKLFF; CDR3nt: TGTGCCTGGACAACAGGGGTAGGAGAAAAACTGTTTTTT
d_gene: -; j_gene: TRBJ1-5; abundance: -; v_gene: TRBV4-3; CDR3aa: CASSHLPGSQPQHF; CDR3nt: TGCGCCAGCAGCCACCTACCGGGGAGTCAGCCCCAGCATTTT
d_gene: TRBD1; j_gene: TRBJ2-5; abundance: -; v_gene: TRBV18; CDR3aa: CASSPDRVGETQYF; CDR3nt: TGTGCCAGCTCACCGGACAGGGTTGGGGAGACCCAGTACTTC
d_gene: -; j_gene: TRBJ2-3; abundance: -; v_gene: TRBV19; CDR3aa: CASSMAGVLTDTQYF; CDR3nt: TGTGCCAGTAGTATGGCAGGGGTTCTGACAGATACGCAGTATTTT
d_gene: TRBD1; j_gene: TRBJ2-3; abundance: -; v_gene: TRBV18; CDR3aa: CASSLGQGYTDTQYF; CDR3nt: TGTGCCAGCTCACTCGGACAGGGATACACAGATACGCAGTATTTT
d_gene: TRBD1; j_gene: TRBJ2-2; abundance: -; v_gene: TRBV9; CDR3aa: CASSARPGQGAHTGELFF; CDR3nt: TGTGCCAGCAGCGCAAGACCCGGACAGGGGGCGCACACCGGGGAGCTGTTTTTT
d_gene: -; j_gene: TRBJ2-2; abundance: -; v_gene: TRBV28; CDR3aa: CASSSGLSTGELFF; CDR3nt: TGTGCCAGCAGTTCGGGACTGAGCACCGGGGAGCTGTTTTTT
d_gene: -; j_gene: TRBJ2-1; abundance: once; v_gene: TRBV2; CDR3aa: CASSDRQQRNEQFF; CDR3nt: TGTGCCAGCAGTGACAGACAACAACGGAATGAGCAGTTCTTC
d_gene: TRBD1; j_gene: TRBJ1-1; abundance: -; v_gene: TRBV7-2; CDR3aa: CASREGDRPQSEAFF; CDR3nt: TGTGCCAGCAGGGAAGGGGACAGGCCTCAGTCTGAAGCTTTCTTT
d_gene: TRBD1; j_gene: TRBJ1-5; abundance: few; v_gene: TRBV28; CDR3aa: CASRRQGTGGNQPQHF; CDR3nt: TGTGCCAGCAGGCGCCAAGGGACAGGGGGCAATCAGCCCCAGCATTTT
d_gene: -; j_gene: TRBJ2-7; abundance: few; v_gene: TRBV7-9; CDR3aa: CASSLPGRTYEQYF; CDR3nt: TGTGCCAGCAGCTTACCAGGTCGAACCTACGAGCAGTACTTC
d_gene: TRBD1; j_gene: TRBJ1-3; abundance: -; v_gene: TRBV28; CDR3aa: CASSLGTGPGNTIYF; CDR3nt: TGTGCCAGCAGTTTGGGGACAGGGCCTGGAAACACCATATATTTT
d_gene: TRBD2; j_gene: TRBJ2-1; abundance: -; v_gene: TRBV28; CDR3aa: CASSSGTSGASYNEQFF; CDR3nt: TGTGCCAGCAGTTCGGGGACTAGCGGGGCCTCCTACAATGAGCAGTTCTTC
d_gene: -; j_gene: TRBJ2-5; abundance: -; v_gene: TRBV7-9; CDR3aa: CASSLAPGIQETQYF; CDR3nt: TGTGCCAGCAGCTTAGCGCCAGGGATCCAAGAGACCCAGTACTTC
d_gene: -; j_gene: TRBJ2-1; abundance: -; v_gene: TRBV21-1; CDR3aa: CASTVLAERYNEQFF; CDR3nt: TGTGCCAGCACCGTACTAGCGGAACGTTACAATGAGCAGTTCTTC
d_gene: -; j_gene: TRBJ1-1; abundance: -; v_gene: TRBV5-4; CDR3aa: CASSSQGRLSTEAFF; CDR3nt: TGTGCCAGCAGCTCCCAAGGCAGACTGAGCACTGAAGCTTTCTTT
d_gene: TRBD1; j_gene: TRBJ2-2; abundance: -; v_gene: TRBV27; CDR3aa: CASSPDLQGATGELFF; CDR3nt: TGTGCCAGCAGTCCCGACTTACAGGGGGCCACCGGGGAGCTGTTTTTT
d_gene: -; j_gene: TRBJ1-1; abundance: -; v_gene: TRBV7-2; CDR3aa: CASSLAGGSGQTEAFF; CDR3nt: TGTGCCAGCAGCTTAGCGGGGGGGTCGGGTCAAACTGAAGCTTTCTTT
d_gene: TRBD2; j_gene: TRBJ2-7; abundance: -; v_gene: TRBV29-1; CDR3aa: CSVVGDPSGSTYEQYF; CDR3nt: TGCAGCGTTGTGGGGGACCCTAGCGGGAGCACCTACGAGCAGTACTTC
d_gene: TRBD1; j_gene: TRBJ2-2; abundance: -; v_gene: TRBV27; CDR3aa: CASSGTGVEEELFF; CDR3nt: TGTGCCAGCAGTGGGACAGGGGTGGAGGAGGAGCTGTTTTTT
d_gene: -; j_gene: TRBJ1-2; abundance: -; v_gene: TRBV20-1; CDR3aa: CRAGDGYTF; CDR3nt: TGCAGGGCGGGGGATGGCTACACCTTC
d_gene: TRBD2; j_gene: TRBJ2-1; abundance: -; v_gene: TRBV5-4; CDR3aa: CASSRTSGRSDEQFF; CDR3nt: TGTGCCAGCAGCCGGACTAGCGGGAGAAGCGATGAGCAGTTCTTC
d_gene: -; j_gene: TRBJ2-7; abundance: -; v_gene: TRBV11-2; CDR3aa: CASSLDGALSYF; CDR3nt: TGTGCCAGCAGCCTAGACGGAGCCCTCTCGTACTTC
d_gene: TRBD2; j_gene: TRBJ2-7; abundance: -; v_gene: TRBV14; CDR3aa: CASGRGGPYYEQYF; CDR3nt: TGTGCCAGCGGCCGGGGGGGCCCCTACTACGAGCAGTACTTC
d_gene: TRBD1; j_gene: TRBJ2-7; abundance: -; v_gene: TRBV2; CDR3aa: CASSDGTGAYEQYF; CDR3nt: TGTGCCAGCAGTGATGGGACAGGGGCCTACGAGCAGTACTTC
d_gene: -; j_gene: TRBJ2-1; abundance: -; v_gene: TRBV19; CDR3aa: CASFGQNNEQFF; CDR3nt: TGTGCCAGTTTCGGACAGAACAATGAGCAGTTCTTC
d_gene: -; j_gene: TRBJ2-7; abundance: -; v_gene: TRBV19; CDR3aa: CASKGQGRYEQYF; CDR3nt: TGTGCCAGTAAGGGGCAGGGGAGATACGAGCAGTACTTC
d_gene: TRBD1; j_gene: TRBJ1-4; abundance: -; v_gene: TRBV6-5; CDR3aa: CASSRRTGRKEKLFF; CDR3nt: TGTGCCAGCAGTCGTCGGACAGGGCGTAAAGAAAAACTGTTTTTT
d_gene: -; j_gene: TRBJ2-3; abundance: once; v_gene: TRBV21-1; CDR3aa: CASSNGRVPDTQYF; CDR3nt: TGTGCCAGCAGCAATGGGCGGGTTCCAGATACGCAGTATTTT
d_gene: -; j_gene: TRBJ2-3; abundance: -; v_gene: TRBV4-2; CDR3aa: CASSQEKSADTQYF; CDR3nt: TGTGCCAGCAGCCAAGAAAAGAGTGCAGATACGCAGTATTTT
d_gene: -; j_gene: TRBJ1-1; abundance: -; v_gene: TRBV10-3; CDR3aa: CASRENTEAFF; CDR3nt: TGTGCCAGCCGGGAGAACACTGAAGCTTTCTTT
d_gene: TRBD1; j_gene: TRBJ2-1; abundance: -; v_gene: TRBV5-1; CDR3aa: CASSLRTGDNEQFF; CDR3nt: TGCGCCAGCAGCTTGCGGACAGGGGATAATGAGCAGTTCTTC
d_gene: -; j_gene: TRBJ2-2; abundance: once; v_gene: TRBV13; CDR3aa: CASSFGSTGELFF; CDR3nt: TGTGCCAGCAGCTTCGGGAGCACCGGGGAGCTGTTTTTT
d_gene: -; j_gene: TRBJ2-7; abundance: -; v_gene: TRBV27; CDR3aa: CASSLYASASSFYEQYF; CDR3nt: TGTGCCAGCAGTTTATATGCGTCCGCGAGTAGCTTCTACGAGCAGTACTTC